Included here is one T cell receptor beta chain sequence, with context. As yet, its antigen is unknown. Specified time point: pre-sensitization, week 0. Treatment meaning: therapeutic diphenylcyclopropenone sensitization with weekly scalp DPC. This entry belongs to a study of human T cells and chemical hapten exposure. Study-wide results and limits: In comparison with controls, expanded TCRs gave rise to a significantly larger number of large CDR3 similarity clusters. Sensitization with DPC brought no change to TCRs above 1 in 1000 in frequency. The donors suffered from alopecia, so their immune response may not match that of healthy people.

Trimming removed 4 bases from V and 7 bases from J; junction bases left unmatched: 3. This CDR3 has 13 amino acids. CDR1 SGDLS and CDR2 YYNGEE come from the germline V gene. TCRdb reprocessed the RACE reads with MiXCR, giving one entry per CDR3 protein. The sample lists more than 100,000 distinct CDR3 sequences; roughly 14% were seen once. The chain couples TRBV9 to TRBJ2-2; 8 bases agree with TRBD1. Sequences were derived from whole blood, sampled in connection with sensitization to the hapten diphenylcyclopropenone (DPC). This clonotype was obtained from a woman aged 18-29 years with alopecia areata. Some clones in this sample may be carry-over from other donors' samples. Here the CDR3 DNA reads TGTGCCAGCAGCCCCGGACAGGGCGGGGAGCTGTTTTTT. Protein: CASSPGQGGELFF.